Described below is a single T cell receptor (beta chain) sequence and its context. The antigen remains undetermined. This sample was included in a study of T cells in localized non-small cell lung cancer. Study results and limitations: Blood T cell density predicted longer survival; adjacent-lung clonality, shorter.

This CDR3 has 15 residues. CDR1 and CDR2 from the germline V gene are SGHNT and YENEEA. Losses at the gene ends were 4 bases for V and 2 bases for J; bases not matched to a gene: 5. Produced via immunoSEQ multiplex PCR; TCRdb's table is partial and in-frame only. The sample carries some 2,400 clones, 35% to 45% recorded once. The rearrangement joins TRBV11-3 to TRBJ1-2; 9 bases fit TRBD1. The TCR was taken from a male donor at least 60 years old with stage II squamous cell lung carcinoma. The material was lymph node tissue, obtained before any cancer treatment. CDR3 DNA: TGTGCCAGCAGCTCCGGGACAGGGTTGAACTATGGCTACACCTTC. Translation: CASSSGTGLNYGYTF.